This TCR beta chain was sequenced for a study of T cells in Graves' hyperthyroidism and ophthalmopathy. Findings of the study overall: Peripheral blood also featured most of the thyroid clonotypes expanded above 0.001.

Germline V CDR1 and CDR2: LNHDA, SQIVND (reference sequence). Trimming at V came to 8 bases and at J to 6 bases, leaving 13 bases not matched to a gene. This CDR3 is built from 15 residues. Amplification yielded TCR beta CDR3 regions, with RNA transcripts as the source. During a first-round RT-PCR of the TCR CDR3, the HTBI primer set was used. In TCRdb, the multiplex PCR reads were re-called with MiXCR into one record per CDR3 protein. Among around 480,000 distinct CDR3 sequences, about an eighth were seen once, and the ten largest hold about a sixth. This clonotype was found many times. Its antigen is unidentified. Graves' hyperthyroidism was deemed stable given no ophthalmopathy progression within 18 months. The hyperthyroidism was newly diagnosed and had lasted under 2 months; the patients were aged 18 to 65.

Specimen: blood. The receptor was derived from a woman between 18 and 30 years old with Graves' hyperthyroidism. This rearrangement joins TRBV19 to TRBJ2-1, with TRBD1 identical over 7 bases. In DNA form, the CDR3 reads TGTGCCAGTTCCCCCGACAGGGTCGGCTCCAATGAGCAGTTCTTC. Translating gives CASSPDRVGSNEQFF.